This T cell receptor (beta chain) was sequenced in a study of long-term antiretroviral therapy in people with HIV. Study-wide background: Samples from the earliest time points predate the 2015 immediate-ART recommendation by about a decade. Study results and limitations: Upon ART, diversity increased but remained lower than transplant donor controls.

V was trimmed by 6 bases and J by 5 bases, leaving 10 bases between them. The germline CDR1 and CDR2 sequences are SNHLY and FYNNEI. The CDR3 covers 12 residues. Assay version v3.0 of immunoSEQ was used, and it was run at survey level. The method was immunoSEQ multiplex PCR; TCRdb's version includes in-frame clones alone and lacks a portion of them. This table holds under 45,000 clones, about four fifths found once. A few counts support this clone. The antigen is not known. V is TRBV2 and J is TRBJ1-2, with a weak D call TRBD1 (5 bases). Specimen: unsorted PBMCs, collected 1 year after starting antiretroviral therapy. This TCR derives from a man in his late teens or twenties with HIV. The CDR3 DNA is TGTGCCAGCAGGGGGCGTACTTATGGCTACACCTTC. This gives the protein CASRGRTYGYTF.